This TCR beta chain originates from a study of Graves' ophthalmopathy and Graves' hyperthyroidism. RNA transcripts were the template, and TCR beta CDR3 regions were amplified from them. An initial RT-PCR round employing HTBI primers preceded a second-round multiplex PCR. In TCRdb, the multiplex PCR reads were re-called with MiXCR into one record per CDR3 protein. The sample shows 500,000 to 700,000 distinct CDR3 sequences, roughly 40% of them seen only once. Broader study findings: Most expanded thyroid clonotypes above 0.001 frequency also appeared in blood.

Worth noting for this clonotype: The antigen is unknown.

Diagnosis relied on clinical symptoms, serum thyroxine, TRAb, thyroid ultrasound and orbital computed tomography. This TCR came from an adult man with Graves' hyperthyroidism. The source material was peripheral blood or thyroid tissue (not recorded which).

The CDR3 reads CASGGAALETQYF. In DNA, the CDR3 is TGTGCCAGCGGCGGGGCGGCGCTTGAGACCCAGTACTTC. This chain joins TRBV3-1 and TRBJ2-5; a weak D match, TRBD2 (6 bases). The CDR3 extends over 13 amino acids. V was cut by 8 bases and J by 5 bases, with 15 bases left in between. The V gene's germline CDR1 is LGHDT and CDR2 YNNKEL (reference sequence).